The present entry profiles one TCR beta chain with its context. The CDR3 covers 13 residues. V shed 5 bases and J 3 bases; nucleotides not matched to a gene: 4. Germline CDR1 LNHDA, CDR2 SQIVND (reference sequence). The data derive from a study of blood T cell repertoires in COVID-19. The wider study: Nucleic acid was either cDNA or gDNA, and it came from T cells, B-cell-depleted T cells, or PBMCs.

Profiling relied on immunoSEQ multiplex PCR, and the TCRdb table lists in-frame clones only, not all of them. Among under 350,000 clones listed, about 83% were seen once. This receptor was obtained from a woman aged 45 to 65 who had recovered from COVID-19. The chain recombines TRBV19 with TRBJ2-7; 7 bases line up with TRBD1. Sequences were obtained from peripheral blood. CDR3 sequence (DNA): TGTGCCAGTAGTTGGGGACAGAACTACGAGCAGTACTTC. Its protein is CASSWGQNYEQYF.